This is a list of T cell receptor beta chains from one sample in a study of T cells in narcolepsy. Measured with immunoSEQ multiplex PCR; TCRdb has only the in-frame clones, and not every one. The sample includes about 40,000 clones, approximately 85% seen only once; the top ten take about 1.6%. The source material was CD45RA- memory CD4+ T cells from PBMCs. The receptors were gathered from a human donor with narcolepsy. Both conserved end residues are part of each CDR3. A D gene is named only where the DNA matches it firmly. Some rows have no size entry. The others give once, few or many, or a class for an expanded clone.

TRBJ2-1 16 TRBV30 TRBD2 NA TGTGCCTGGAGTGTACCGGGCGGGGGGGTATACAATGAGCAGTTCTTC CAWSVPGGGVYNEQFF
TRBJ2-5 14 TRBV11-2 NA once TGTGCCAGCAGCTTAGGGCGGGGCAGAGAGACCCAGTACTTC CASSLGRGRETQYF
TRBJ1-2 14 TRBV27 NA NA TGTGCCAGCAGTTCCCGGGACCTTAACTATGGCTACACCTTC CASSSRDLNYGYTF
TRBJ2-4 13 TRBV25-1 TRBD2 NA TGTGCCAGCAGTGCCATTGGGGGGGGCATTCAGTACTTC CASSAIGGGIQYF
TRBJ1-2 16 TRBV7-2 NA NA TGTGCCAGCAGCTTATCCAATCTACCTCTGAACTATGGCTACACCTTC CASSLSNLPLNYGYTF
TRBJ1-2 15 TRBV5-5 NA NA TGTGCCAGCAGCTTGGGTTGGGGAGGGGACTATGGCTACACCTTC CASSLGWGGDYGYTF
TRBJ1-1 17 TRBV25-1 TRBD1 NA TGTGCCAGCAGTGAAGCGGGACAGGGAAAACTGAACACTGAAGCTTTCTTT CASSEAGQGKLNTEAFF
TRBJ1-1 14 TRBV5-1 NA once TGCGCCAGCAGCTTGGCAGGGATGAACACTGAAGCTTTCTTT CASSLAGMNTEAFF
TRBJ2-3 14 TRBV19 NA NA TGTGCCAGTATAGGGGGGACTAGCACAGATACGCAGTATTTT CASIGGTSTDTQYF
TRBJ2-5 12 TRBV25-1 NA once TGTGCCAGCAGACGGGATACAGAGACCCAGTACTTC CASRRDTETQYF
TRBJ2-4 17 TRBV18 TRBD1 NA TGTGCCAGCTCACCCAACAACCCAGGGACAGGGGGGAACATTCAGTACTTC CASSPNNPGTGGNIQYF
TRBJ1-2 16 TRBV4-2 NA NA TGTGCCAGCAGCCAAGAATCCGGTGCCGCTAACTATGGCTACACCTTC CASSQESGAANYGYTF
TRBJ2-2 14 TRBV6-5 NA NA TGTGCCAGCAGGGGAACTCCGAACACCGGGGAGCTGTTTTTT CASRGTPNTGELFF
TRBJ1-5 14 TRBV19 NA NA TGTGCCAGTAGTGGGGTGTCCGGGCGGTTGCCCCAGCATTTT CASSGVSGRLPQHF
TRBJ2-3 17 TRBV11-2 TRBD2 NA TGTGCCAGCAGCTACAATAGCGGGGGAGTTACTGGGGATACGCAGTATTTT CASSYNSGGVTGDTQYF
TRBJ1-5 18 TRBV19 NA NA TGTGCCAGTAGTCGGCCGGGGGGAAGGATAGGACCGAATCAGCCCCAGCATTTT CASSRPGGRIGPNQPQHF
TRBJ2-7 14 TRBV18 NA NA TGTGCCAGCTCACCTCGGGGGACGGCCTACGAGCAGTACTTC CASSPRGTAYEQYF
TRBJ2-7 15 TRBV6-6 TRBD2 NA TGTGCCAGCACCTCAGGGAGACTAGCGGGAGGCGAGCAGTACTTC CASTSGRLAGGEQYF